This passage covers 16 T cell receptor beta chains from one sample sequenced in a study of T cells in Graves' hyperthyroidism and ophthalmopathy. There were TCR beta CDR3 regions amplified from RNA transcripts. The HTBI primer set served for first-round RT-PCR of the TCR CDR3. Each CDR3 protein is one row after TCRdb ran MiXCR on the multiplex PCR reads. The top ten clones hold 35% to 45% of a sample with approximately 380,000 distinct CDR3 sequences, approximately 18% of them seen once. Material: blood. These receptors all come from a man younger than 30 with Graves' ophthalmopathy.

A few counts support this clonotype. This chain links TRBV5-1 with TRBJ1-6; D might be TRBD1 (5 bases). Germline CDR1 and CDR2: SGHRS and YFSETQ. The ends were cut back, 4 bases at V and 4 bases at J, with 9 bases in the middle. This CDR3 contains 14 residues. CDR3 nucleotide sequence: TGCGCCAGCAGCGTGGGACGGTATAATTCACCCCTCCACTTT. Translation: CASSVGRYNSPLHF.

The chain is built from TRBV5-5 and TRBJ2-5, with D perhaps TRBD1 or TRBD2 (5 bases each). CDR1 SGHKS and CDR2 YYEKEE come from the germline V gene (reference sequence). Trimming cost V 1 base and J 4 bases, with 8 bases left between them. The CDR3 runs to 13 residues. The CDR3 here is CASSLIGTETQYF. The CDR3 nucleotides read TGTGCCAGCAGCTTGATCGGGACAGAGACCCAGTACTTC. Combining the CDR3 with reference TRBV5-5 and TRBJ2-5 gives the whole variable domain DAGVTQSPTHLIKTRGQQVTLRCSPISGHKSVSWYQQVLGQGPQFIFQYYEKEERGRGNFPDRFSARQFPNYSSELNVNALLLGDSALYLCASSLIGTETQYFGPGTRLLVL.

This clonotype occurred a few times. The genes are TRBV11-1 and TRBJ2-2; D is unresolved. The CDR3 runs to 17 residues. The ends were cut back, 1 base at V and 0 bases at J, with 12 bases in the middle. Germline V gives CDR1 SGHAT, CDR2 FQDESV (reference sequence). CDR3 bases: TGTGCCAGCAGCTTAGTGGATGGTCAGGCGAACACCGGGGAGCTGTTTTTT. It is translated as CASSLVDGQANTGELFF.

With regard to this clonotype: Just one base apart from a much larger clone, this may be a read error. The rearrangement joins TRBV29-1 to TRBJ2-1; possibly TRBD1 for D (5 bases). Looked up from germline, CDR1 is SQVTM and CDR2 is ANQGSEA. This CDR3 is 11 amino acids long. Trimming took 6 bases from V and 9 from J, leaving 12 bases between them. DNA of the CDR3: TGCAGCGTCCTACAGGCAAGTGAGCAGTTCTTC. Its translation: CSVLQASEQFF.

Notes on this clonotype: At one end the junction does not follow the germline gene, possibly because of a read error. V usage is TRBV5-5 and J usage is TRBJ2-3; perhaps TRBD1 as D (6 bases). CDR3 length: 14 amino acids. Germline V gene lookup returns CDR1 SGHKS and CDR2 YYEKEE (reference sequence). CDR3 DNA sequence: TGCGCCAGCAGCGACGGGACAAATAGAGATACGCAGTATTTT. It codes for CASSDGTNRDTQYF.

V is TRBV20-1 and J is TRBJ2-2, with TRBD2 identical over 11 bases. Germline-derived CDR1 and CDR2 are DFQATT and SNEGSKA (reference sequence). The CDR3 is 14 residues long. V lost 5 bases, J lost 7 bases, and 6 bases stayed unmatched. In DNA, the CDR3 is TGCAGTGCTCATAGCGGGGGGGCCAACGGGGAGCTGTTTTTT. Translating it yields CSAHSGGANGELFF.

The chain combines TRBV5-1 with TRBJ1-1; 9 bases map to TRBD1. This CDR3 spans 17 amino acids. J lost 4 bases, V lost 3 bases, and 13 bases had no gene match. Germline V CDR1 and CDR2: SGHRS, YFSETQ. CDR3 sequence (DNA): TGCGCCAGCAGCTCGGGACAGGGAGTCCTTTTCGGCACTGAAGCTTTCTTT. This encodes CASSSGQGVLFGTEAFF.

V and J are TRBV19 and TRBJ2-7; the match to TRBD1 covers 7 bases. The J segment lost 0 bases and the V segment lost 6 bases, leaving 8 bases of the junction unmatched. Germline V CDR1 and CDR2: LNHDA, SQIVND (reference sequence). The CDR3 consists of 15 residues. The CDR3 region is CASRPTGKGSYEQYF. As DNA, the CDR3 is TGTGCCAGTAGGCCGACAGGGAAAGGCTCCTACGAGCAGTACTTC.

The chain couples TRBV4-1 to TRBJ1-1; weak D call: TRBD1 (6 bases). This CDR3 spans 15 amino acids. The germline CDR1 and CDR2 sequences are MGHRA and YSYEKL. The ends were cut back, 1 base at V and 4 bases at J, with 13 bases in the middle. The CDR3 region is CASSQGQDEGTEAFF. The DNA for the CDR3 is TGCGCCAGCAGCCAAGGACAGGATGAGGGCACTGAAGCTTTCTTT.

This clonotype was detected once. This chain links TRBV5-1 with TRBJ2-2; D may be TRBD1 (5 bases). The CDR3 is 13 amino acids. V was pared by 4 bases and J by 6 bases, with 10 bases between. Germline CDR1 and CDR2: SGHRS and YFSETQ. CDR3 bases: TGCGCCAGCAGCGTGGCAGGGCCCGGGGAGCTGTTTTTT. Its translation is CASSVAGPGELFF.

This clonotype appeared a few times. The V and J genes are TRBV4-2 and TRBJ2-1, with D possibly matching TRBD2 (6 bases). CDR1 is LGHNA and CDR2 is YNFKEQ in the germline V gene. The CDR3 is made up of 15 amino acids. V was pared by 2 bases and J by 4 bases, with 12 bases between. CDR3 protein: CASSQNRGLYNEQFF. In DNA, the CDR3 is TGTGCCAGCAGCCAAAACCGAGGACTATACAATGAGCAGTTCTTC.

There are many counts of this clonotype. The CDR3 DNA is TGTGCCAGCAGTGACCCCCGGCAGGACTACGAGCAGTACTTC. Translated: CASSDPRQDYEQYF. V is TRBV2 and J is TRBJ2-7; no reliable D call. There are 14 residues in the CDR3. From germline, CDR1 is SNHLY and CDR2 FYNNEI. Trimming left V 3 bases short and J 3 bases short, with 12 bases between.

This clonotype came up many times. This chain connects TRBV7-9 to TRBJ2-7, with no clear D. The V gene's germline CDR1 is SEHNR and CDR2 FQNEAQ (reference sequence). V dropped 3 bases and J dropped 5 bases, with 8 bases sitting between them. CDR3 size: 12 residues. The DNA of the CDR3 is TGTGCCAGCAGCTTCGGTCTTAACGAGCAGTACTTC. Translated: CASSFGLNEQYF.

The genes are TRBV19 and TRBJ1-1; D possibly corresponds to TRBD1 (5 bases). The V end was cut by 5 bases, the J end by 4 bases, with 23 bases between. The germline V gene has CDR1 LNHDA and CDR2 SQIVND (reference sequence). The CDR3 covers 17 residues. CDR3 bases: TGTGCCAGTAGTGCCCACGCGGACACCGCCATAATCACTGAAGCTTTCTTT. It yields the protein CASSAHADTAIITEAFF.

This clonotype appeared many times. The chain carries TRBV4-1 and TRBJ2-5; D call uncertain. With 0 bases removed from V and 5 bases from J, the gap between germline ends came to 1 base. In germline, CDR1 is MGHRA, CDR2 YSYEKL. The CDR3 runs to 11 residues. The CDR3 protein is CASSQDETQYF. The CDR3 DNA reads TGCGCCAGCAGCCAAGACGAGACCCAGTACTTC.

J is TRBJ1-3 and V is TRBV19; D is uncertain. The V and J ends lost 1 base and 0 bases respectively, with 10 bases between them. Germline lookup yields CDR1 LNHDA and CDR2 SQIVND (reference sequence). The CDR3 is 16 residues long. This CDR3 is CASSIARPFSGNTIYF. Here the CDR3 DNA reads TGTGCCAGTAGTATAGCCCGACCCTTCTCTGGAAACACCATATATTTT.